This entry lists 26 T cell receptor beta chains sequenced from one sample in a study of blood T cells in healthy people across ages. A J-beta primer mix and a sample-barcoded 5' primer were used in a second PCR of about 7 to 12 cycles. Each CDR3 protein is one row after TCRdb ran MiXCR on the 5' RACE reads. The sample includes hundreds of thousands of distinct CDR3 sequences, about 28% seen only once; the top ten take roughly 14%. The sequencing input was blood. The source of these receptors is a woman over 75 in good health.

This clonotype was observed a single time. CDR3 DNA sequence: TGCGCCAGCAGTCAGATTAGTGCGAACAGGCGTTTTTTTAATGAGCAGTTCTTC. Translating it yields CASSQISANRRFFNEQFF. V and J are TRBV23-1 and TRBJ2-1, with D possibly being TRBD1 (5 bases). TRBV23-1 has ORF status, its function being uncertain. The CDR3 runs 18 residues. V gave up 3 bases and J gave up 7 bases, with 25 bases separating them.

This clonotype was found many times. In DNA form, the CDR3 reads TGCGCCAGCAGCTTGGTAAAGGGCGAGCAGTACTTC. Its protein is CASSLVKGEQYF. The chain joins TRBV5-1 to TRBJ2-7; no firm D call. The V end was cut by 0 bases, the J end by 6 bases, with 7 bases between. CDR1 is SGHRS, CDR2 YFSETQ, per germline. The CDR3 is 12 amino acids. The complete variable domain, with remaining parts taken from reference TRBV5-1 and TRBJ2-7, reads KAGVTQTPRYLIKTRGQQVTLSCSPISGHRSVSWYQQTPGQGLQFLFEYFSETQRNKGNFPGRFSGRQFSNSRSEMNVSTLELGDSALYLCASSLVKGEQYFGPGTRLTVT.

The chain combines TRBV6-5 with TRBJ2-3, with 12 bases aligning to TRBD2. The CDR3 has 16 amino acids. Germline V CDR1 and CDR2: MNHEY, SVGAGI. With V trimmed by 2 bases and J by 6 bases, 6 bases remained unmatched. CDR3 protein: CASSYETSGRDDTQYF. CDR3 nucleotide sequence: TGTGCCAGCAGTTACGAGACTAGCGGGAGAGATGATACGCAGTATTTT.

This clonotype appeared a single time. With a much larger clone just one base away, this may be a read error. The chain carries TRBV10-2 and TRBJ2-7, with 13 bases matching TRBD2. CDR1 and CDR2 from the germline V gene are WSHSY and SAAADI. The CDR3 length is 19 residues. V lost 3 bases, J lost 7 bases, and 18 bases stayed unmatched. CDR3 sequence (DNA): TGCGCCAGCAGTGACTCGGGACTAGCGGGGTGGGGGGTTTACAATGAGCAGTACTTC. It codes for CASSDSGLAGWGVYNEQYF.

Many counts were recorded for this clonotype. This chain links TRBV30 with TRBJ2-3; 8 bases fit TRBD1. Germline CDR1 is GTSNPN and CDR2 is SVGIG (reference sequence). This CDR3 contains 18 residues. Trimming cost V 5 bases and J 2 bases; bases outside gene matches: 18. CDR3 DNA: TGTGCCTGGGAAAAGGGTATTGGAAACAGGGGGTACACAGATACGCAGTATTTT. Encoded protein: CAWEKGIGNRGYTDTQYF.

This clonotype has just a few counts. This chain uses TRBV7-8 with TRBJ1-5; 12 positions agree with TRBD1. After removal of 4 bases from V and 9 bases from J, the junction contained 13 bases not matched to a gene. The germline CDR1 and CDR2 sequences are SGHVS and FQNEAQ. CDR3 length equals 17 residues. The CDR3 nucleotides are TGTGCCAGCAGCTCCAATCCCCCGGGACAGGGGGCTCGGCCCCAGCATTTT. Translated, it gives CASSSNPPGQGARPQHF. The full variable domain, in which reference TRBV7-8 and TRBJ1-5 provide the parts outside the CDR3, is GAGVSQSPRYKVAKRGQDVALRCDPISGHVSLFWYQQALGQGPEFLTYFQNEAQLDKSGLPSDRFFAERPEGSVSTLKIQRTQQEDSAVYLCASSSNPPGQGARPQHFGDGTRLSIL.

This clonotype has a count of ten or more. The V call is TRBV29-1, the J call TRBJ2-1, with 8 bases matching TRBD2. The CDR3 is made up of 15 amino acids. V gave up 6 bases and J gave up 5 bases; unmatched junction bases: 12. The germline V gene has CDR1 SQVTM and CDR2 ANQGSEA. The CDR3 nucleotides are TGCAGCGTGGGGGTTCCCCTGCGGGGGGACAATGAGCAGTTCTTC. The encoded protein is CSVGVPLRGDNEQFF.

On this clonotype: Being one base from a much bigger clone, this may be a read error. The chain is built from TRBV7-9 and TRBJ2-3; no reliable D call. In germline, CDR1 is SEHNR, CDR2 FQNEAQ (reference sequence). The ends were cut back, 3 bases at V and 1 base at J, with 8 bases in the middle. This CDR3 region has 14 residues. The CDR3: CASSFDKRTDTQYF. CDR3 DNA sequence: TGTGCCAGCAGCTTCGACAAACGCACAGATACGCAGTATTTT.

The sample holds a few counts of this clonotype. This could be a read error, since a much larger clone is one nucleotide away. The genes are TRBV30 and TRBJ2-5, with D tentatively TRBD2 (5 bases). Between the trimmed V and J ends, which lost 2 bases and 1 base, there was a span of 17 bases. Germline CDR1 and CDR2: GTSNPN and SVGIG (reference sequence). The CDR3 spans 16 residues. CDR3 sequence: CAWSPSRGWSQETQYF. The CDR3, as DNA: TGTGCCTGGAGTCCCTCCCGGGGATGGAGCCAAGAGACCCAGTACTTC.

This clonotype was recorded at least ten times. V usage is TRBV20-1 and J usage is TRBJ2-3; maybe TRBD2 (6 bases). Deletions cut 1 base from V and 4 bases from J, with 9 bases between. The CDR3 contains 13 residues. Germline V gene lookup returns CDR1 DFQATT and CDR2 SNEGSKA (reference sequence). For the CDR3, the DNA is TGCAGTGCTAGAGTGGCGGGATCAGATACGCAGTATTTT. This encodes CSARVAGSDTQYF.

The rearrangement links TRBV30 to TRBJ2-1; D unclear. The CDR3 runs 11 residues. V was clipped by 3 bases and J by 4 bases, with 4 bases between them. The germline gives CDR1 GTSNPN, CDR2 SVGIG (reference sequence). The CDR3 DNA is TGTGCCTGGAGGGCATACAATGAGCAGTTCTTC. It translates to CAWRAYNEQFF.

The gene calls are TRBV24-1 and TRBJ2-2, with D perhaps matching TRBD1 (6 bases). Germline V gives CDR1 KGHDR, CDR2 SFDVKD. This CDR3 region has 16 residues. Between the trimmed V and J ends, which lost 5 bases and 1 base, there was a span of 13 bases. DNA for the CDR3: TGTGCCACCAGTGGGGGACATGGGATGAACACCGGGGAGCTGTTTTTT. It codes for CATSGGHGMNTGELFF.

By sample fraction, this clonotype is medium-sized (0.01 to 0.1%). The gene calls are TRBV7-2 and TRBJ2-3, with D perhaps matching TRBD1 (6 bases). Deletions cut 0 bases from V and 2 bases from J, with 9 bases between. The CDR3 extends over 15 amino acids. The germline CDR1 and CDR2 sequences are SGHTA and FQGNSA. The CDR3: CASSLARQDTDTQYF. The DNA of the CDR3 is TGTGCCAGCAGCTTAGCGCGACAGGACACAGATACGCAGTATTTT.

This clonotype came up many times. V gene TRBV29-1 combines with J gene TRBJ1-2, with no clear D. This CDR3 is 12 amino acids long. V shed 3 bases and J shed 4 bases, with 9 bases lying between them. Germline assignment: CDR1 SQVTM and CDR2 ANQGSEA. In DNA form, the CDR3 reads TGCAGCGTTGATCGGGATCCCTATGGCTACACCTTC. The encoded protein is CSVDRDPYGYTF.

The chain uses TRBV30 and TRBJ1-1; D remains ambiguous. Germline-derived CDR1 and CDR2 are GTSNPN and SVGIG (reference sequence). The V gene lost 4 bases and the J gene lost 8 bases, with 11 bases spanning the gap. The CDR3 consists of 11 residues. The CDR3 nucleotides are TGTGCCTGGACTTCACGGGGAGAAGCTTTCTTT. Translating it yields CAWTSRGEAFF.

This clonotype has only a few counts. This may arise from a read error, as a much more abundant clone is one base away. The chain employs TRBV7-9 and TRBJ1-6; perhaps TRBD1 as D (6 bases). The CDR3 is 15 residues long. CDR1 is SEHNR, CDR2 FQNEAQ, per germline (reference sequence). The CDR3 region has the DNA TGTGCCAGCAGCTTAGGGGGCACAGGGAATTCACCCCCCCACTTT. Translated, it gives CASSLGGTGNSPPHF.

The chain uses TRBV4-1 and TRBJ1-1; 9 nucleotides line up with TRBD1. The V gene end was trimmed by 1 base and the J gene end by 2 bases; junction bases not matched to a gene: 8. The germline gives CDR1 MGHRA, CDR2 YSYEKL. The CDR3 runs 17 residues. The DNA for the CDR3 is TGCGCCAGCAGCCAAGCTGCGACAGGGGGGATTAACACTGAAGCTTTCTTT. It encodes CASSQAATGGINTEAFF.

The chain recombines TRBV4-3 with TRBJ1-2; TRBD1 is a possible D gene (6 bases). The CDR3 covers 15 residues. The V gene lost 0 bases and the J gene lost 7 bases, with 15 bases spanning the gap. Germline V lookup: CDR1 LGHNA, CDR2 YSLEER. Written as DNA, the CDR3 is TGCGCCAGCAGCCAAGAGTTGGCGGGAGGGGGTGGCTACACCTTC. Amino acids: CASSQELAGGGGYTF.

This clonotype was detected a few times. A much larger clonotype is one base distant, so this may be a read error. The chain is built from TRBV28 and TRBJ1-5; D not resolved. V lost 7 bases to trimming and J lost 0 bases, with 1 base between them. CDR3 length: 11 amino acids. Germline V lookup: CDR1 MDHEN, CDR2 SYDVKM. CDR3 region: CASTSNQPQHF. DNA of the CDR3: TGTGCCAGCACTAGCAATCAGCCCCAGCATTTT.

Comments on this clonotype: A much larger clone lies a single base off, so this may be a read error. The V and J genes are TRBV20-1 and TRBJ2-3; 9 positions match TRBD2. The CDR3 is made up of 16 amino acids. The germline CDR1 and CDR2 sequences are DFQATT and SNEGSKA (reference sequence). Trimming removed 6 bases from V and 1 base from J; junction bases left unmatched: 11. CDR3: CSARFPLAGGTDTQYF. DNA of the CDR3: TGCAGTGCCCGTTTCCCTTTAGCGGGGGGCACAGATACGCAGTATTTT.

Turning to this clonotype: One base away lies a much larger clone, so this may be a sequencing read error. J is TRBJ2-7 and V is TRBV25-1; tentatively, D is TRBD1 (6 bases). The V end was cut by 5 bases, the J end by 7 bases, with 18 bases between. Germline CDR1 is MGHDK and CDR2 is SYGVNS. This CDR3 has 14 amino acids. The CDR3, as DNA: TGTGCCAGCAGTCACCGGGACACGAACAATGAGCAGTACTTC. Its protein product is CASSHRDTNNEQYF.

Concerning this clonotype itself: This may come from a read error, since a much larger clone is one base off. The J gene is TRBJ1-2, the V gene TRBV7-9; D remains unclear. Trimming cost V 7 bases and J 4 bases, with 10 bases left between them. The CDR3 totals 12 residues. The germline V gene has CDR1 SEHNR and CDR2 FQNEAQ (reference sequence). The CDR3 bases are TGTGCCAGCAACCCAAAGGTCTATGGCTACACCTTC. This translates into CASNPKVYGYTF.

The chain recombines TRBV11-2 with TRBJ1-1; D may be TRBD1 (5 bases). The V gene lost 2 bases and the J gene lost 8 bases, with 12 bases spanning the gap. Looked up from germline, CDR1 is SGHAT and CDR2 is FQNNGV. The CDR3 is 13 amino acids. CDR3 DNA sequence: TGTGCCAGCAGCTTACTGACCGGGGCGGAAGCTTTCTTT. Amino acids: CASSLLTGAEAFF. The variable domain in full, completed from reference TRBV11-2 and TRBJ1-1, reads EAGVAQSPRYKIIEKRQSVAFWCNPISGHATLYWYQQILGQGPKLLIQFQNNGVVDDSQLPKDRFSAERLKGVDSTLKIQPAKLEDSAVYLCASSLLTGAEAFFGQGTRLTVV.

The chain links TRBV20-1 to TRBJ1-1, with TRBD1 matching 7 bases. Germline CDR1 and CDR2: DFQATT and SNEGSKA (reference sequence). This CDR3 contains 14 residues. V was pared by 5 bases and J by 3 bases, with 9 bases of the junction left unmatched. The CDR3 nucleotides are TGCAGTGCTGCCCTGACAGGGATCGACACTGAAGCTTTCTTT. Its protein product is CSAALTGIDTEAFF.

This clonotype has at least ten counts. V usage is TRBV6-1 and J usage is TRBJ2-3; 8 positions agree with TRBD2. The germline V gene has CDR1 MNHNS and CDR2 SASEGT. V was pared by 5 bases and J by 4 bases, with 8 bases of the junction left unmatched. The CDR3 spans 15 residues. In nucleotides, the CDR3 is TGTGCCAGCAGTCAAACGGGAGGGGTCTCAGATACGCAGTATTTT. It codes for CASSQTGGVSDTQYF.

This clonotype was picked up many times. The gene calls are TRBV2 and TRBJ2-7, with 10 bases fitting TRBD1. This CDR3 has 14 amino acids. CDR1 is SNHLY, CDR2 FYNNEI, per germline. With V trimmed by 7 bases and J by 2 bases, 5 bases remained unmatched. The CDR3 here is CASKPGQGPYEQYF. CDR3 DNA: TGTGCCAGCAAGCCGGGACAGGGGCCCTACGAGCAGTACTTC.